The present T cell receptor (beta chain) was sequenced within a study of cytomegalovirus exposure and HLA in healthy donors. Study-level findings and limits: The authors later linked a missense DCLRE1C variant to TCR beta V- and J-gene trimming. Later analysis identified 17,000 or so TCR beta sequences associated with HLA alleles, using a false discovery rate threshold of 0.05.

Germline CDR1 is SQVTM and CDR2 is ANQGSEA. The CDR3 consists of 17 residues. The V end lost 0 bases, the J end lost 4 bases, and 19 bases lay between the germline ends. The PCR ran on 60 Vbeta and 13 Jbeta primers. Generated by immunoSEQ multiplex PCR, the TCRdb table keeps only in-frame clones and is missing some. The table shows 150,000 to 200,000 clones, with 60% to 85% occurring only once. This clone was seen just once. Its target is unknown. The sequenced material came from PBMCs. V gene TRBV29-1 combines with J gene TRBJ1-3; TRBD1 might be the D (5 bases). The sequence derives from a male donor in good health and CMV-seropositive. The DNA of the CDR3 is TGCAGCGTTGAAGATCCGGACCAGGGCACGAAAGGAAACACCATATATTTT. This sequence encodes CSVEDPDQGTKGNTIYF.